A single sample is the source of the 11 T cell receptor beta chains below, sequenced in a study of glioma-infiltrating T cells after dendritic cell vaccination. Libraries were prepared by immunoSEQ multiplex PCR; TCRdb keeps only in-frame clonotypes and omits some of them. The sample has some 73,000 clones; over 75% are singletons. The sample here was blood, taken before dendritic cell vaccination. Source of these receptors: a human donor with glioblastoma.

This clone was counted a single time. The rearrangement links TRBV14 to TRBJ2-1; D is undetermined. Trimming stripped 10 bases from V and 0 bases from J, with 13 bases between. The length of the CDR3 is 14 residues. CDR1 and CDR2 from the germline V gene are SGHDN and FVKESK. For the CDR3, the DNA is TGTGCCACCACGAGGTCGAGCTCCTACAATGAGCAGTTCTTC. It codes for CATTRSSSYNEQFF. Drawing the rest from reference TRBV14 and TRBJ2-1, the complete variable domain is EAGVTQFPSHSVIEKGQTVTLRCDPISGHDNLYWYRRVMGKEIKFLLHFVKESKQDESGMPNNRFLAERTGGTYSTLKVQPAELEDSGVYFCATTRSSSYNEQFFGPGTRLTVL.

CDR3 sequence reads: CASSFLAGGRDNEQFF. Written as DNA, the CDR3 is TGTGCCAGCAGCTTTCTAGCGGGAGGGAGAGACAATGAGCAGTTCTTC. The gene calls are TRBV5-4 and TRBJ2-1, with 12 bases fitting TRBD2. Germline loops: CDR1 SGHNT, CDR2 YYREEE (reference sequence). This CDR3 contains 16 residues. V lost 2 bases, J lost 5 bases, and 5 bases stayed unmatched.

The chain has TRBV5-1 and TRBJ1-2; a possible D gene is TRBD1 (6 bases). The CDR3 is 14 residues long. Trimming stripped 5 bases from V and 6 bases from J, with 17 bases between. Germline values: CDR1 SGHRS, CDR2 YFSETQ. As DNA, the CDR3 is TGCGCCAGCAGTAGGGGGGGAGTTGAGGATGGCTACACCTTC. The encoded protein is CASSRGGVEDGYTF.

The chain recombines TRBV9 with TRBJ1-1, with TRBD1 matching over 7 bases. V trimming: 4 bases; J trimming: 4 bases; junction bases outside the gene matches: 4. CDR3 length: 13 amino acids. The germline V gene encodes CDR1 SGDLS and CDR2 YYNGEE. CDR3 sequence: CASSLQGSTEAFF. The CDR3 nucleotides are TGTGCCAGCAGCCTACAGGGGAGCACTGAAGCTTTCTTT.

The chain has TRBV6-1 and TRBJ2-3; D call uncertain. Germline CDR1 reads MNHNS; CDR2 reads SASEGT. The CDR3 runs 14 residues. Trimming pared 2 bases from V and 3 bases from J, leaving 9 bases between. Here the CDR3 DNA reads TGTGCCAGCAGTGAACGTCTTTTTACAGATACGCAGTATTTT. Its protein product is CASSERLFTDTQYF.

The chain carries TRBV6-5 and TRBJ1-2; 10 positions match TRBD1. V was pared by 7 bases and J by 4 bases, with 3 bases of the junction left unmatched. Germline V gene lookup returns CDR1 MNHEY and CDR2 SVGAGI. This CDR3 comprises 13 residues. CDR3 bases: TGTGCCAGCACCGGGGACAGGGGCTATGGCTACACCTTC. This codes for CASTGDRGYGYTF.

The genes are TRBV5-4 and TRBJ2-1; TRBD1 aligns across 9 bases. Germline loops: CDR1 SGHNT, CDR2 YYREEE (reference sequence). The CDR3 has 11 amino acids. V dropped 4 bases and J dropped 14; count of bases not matched to a gene: 4. In DNA, the CDR3 is TGTGCCAGCAGCCGGGACAGGGAAGAGTTCTTC. Translated: CASSRDREEFF.

This rearrangement joins TRBV5-6 to TRBJ2-6, with 10 bases aligning to TRBD2. The CDR3 consists of 15 residues. Germline trimming cut 7 bases from V and 2 bases from J; bases unmatched to any gene: 3. The germline V gene encodes CDR1 SGHDT and CDR2 YYEEEE. CDR3 DNA sequence: TGTGCCAGCGGAGCGGGAGGGCCTGGGGCCAACGTCCTGACTTTC. Protein: CASGAGGPGANVLTF.

The V call is TRBV12-5, the J call TRBJ2-2; the D gene is possibly TRBD1 (6 bases). Trimming removed 6 bases at V and 6 bases at J, with 8 bases between. Germline-derived CDR1 and CDR2 are LGHNT and FRNRAP. The CDR3 has 12 residues. CDR3 bases: TGTGCTAGTGGGAGACAGGCCGGGGAGCTGTTTTTT. Translation gives CASGRQAGELFF.

This clone was recorded a few times. The rearrangement links TRBV7-8 to TRBJ2-7; 7 bases align to TRBD1. CDR1 is SGHVS, CDR2 FQNEAQ, per germline. The CDR3 is 16 residues long. V shed 5 bases and J 4 bases; nucleotides not matched to a gene: 14. The DNA for the CDR3 is TGTGCCAGCAGCGACCCCTATGGGACAGCCTTATACGAGCAGTACTTC. Protein sequence: CASSDPYGTALYEQYF.

The V and J genes are TRBV5-1 and TRBJ2-5, with 10 positions matching TRBD2. The CDR3 has 15 amino acids. The trim removed 1 base at V and 2 bases at J, leaving 2 bases unmatched. Germline values: CDR1 SGHRS, CDR2 YFSETQ. CDR3 DNA sequence: TGCGCCAGCAGCTTGAGTAGCGGGGGGCAAGAGACCCAGTACTTC. Its protein is CASSLSSGGQETQYF.